This is a list of T cell receptor beta chains from one sample in a study of T cell changes during pregnancy in multiple sclerosis. The table came from immunoSEQ multiplex PCR; TCRdb's copy has only in-frame clones and leaves some out. The repertoire holds tens of thousands of clones, with 88% as singletons. The sample was peripheral blood, taken in the first trimester of pregnancy. These receptors all come from a female donor with multiple sclerosis, enrolled in a pregnancy study. CDR3s include the opening cysteine and the closing phenylalanine or tryptophan. D genes are given only for firm matches. Some rows mark clone size as missing; the rest say once, few, many or name a class of expanded clone.

abundance: -; v_gene: TRBV5-5; j_gene: TRBJ1-5; d_gene: TRBD1; len: 15; CDR3nt: TGTGCCAGCAGCTTGCGCGGGACAGAACTATTACCCCAGCATTTT; CDR3aa: CASSLRGTELLPQHF
abundance: -; v_gene: TRBV28; j_gene: TRBJ2-3; d_gene: -; len: 14; CDR3nt: TGTGCCAGCAGTTTAGAACAGGGCGCAGATACGCAGTATTTT; CDR3aa: CASSLEQGADTQYF
abundance: -; v_gene: TRBV2; j_gene: TRBJ1-4; d_gene: -; len: 13; CDR3nt: TGTGCCAGCAGTGCCAGGGCTAATGAAAAACTGTTTTTT; CDR3aa: CASSARANEKLFF
abundance: -; v_gene: TRBV5-8; j_gene: TRBJ2-7; d_gene: -; len: 14; CDR3nt: TGTGCCAGCAGCTTGGGCCCAGGGCTACACGAGCAGTACTTC; CDR3aa: CASSLGPGLHEQYF
abundance: -; v_gene: TRBV19; j_gene: TRBJ1-5; d_gene: -; len: 13; CDR3nt: TGTGCCGTCAGCAGGGGTAGCAATCAGCCCCAGCATTTT; CDR3aa: CAVSRGSNQPQHF
abundance: -; v_gene: TRBV5-1; j_gene: TRBJ1-6; d_gene: TRBD1; len: 15; CDR3nt: TGCGCCAGCAGCTTGGCTTACAGGGGGAATTCACCCCTCCACTTT; CDR3aa: CASSLAYRGNSPLHF
abundance: -; v_gene: TRBV2; j_gene: TRBJ1-4; d_gene: -; len: 13; CDR3nt: TGTGCCAGCAGTTACAGGGAGAATGAAAAACTGTTTTTT; CDR3aa: CASSYRENEKLFF
abundance: -; v_gene: TRBV7-9; j_gene: TRBJ2-3; d_gene: TRBD2; len: 14; CDR3nt: TGTGCCAGCAGCCCTAGCGGCAGTCCAGATACGCAGTATTTT; CDR3aa: CASSPSGSPDTQYF
abundance: -; v_gene: TRBV28; j_gene: TRBJ2-7; d_gene: TRBD2; len: 15; CDR3nt: TGTGCCAGCAGTTTTGCTAGCGGGAGCTCCTACGAGCAGTACTTC; CDR3aa: CASSFASGSSYEQYF
abundance: -; v_gene: TRBV14; j_gene: TRBJ1-1; d_gene: -; len: 14; CDR3nt: TGTGCCAGCAGCCAAGTAGCCAGGGCTACTGAAGCTTTCTTT; CDR3aa: CASSQVARATEAFF
abundance: -; v_gene: TRBV28; j_gene: TRBJ2-7; d_gene: -; len: 13; CDR3nt: TGTGCCAGCAGACAGCAGGGCCTCCACGAGCAGTACTTC; CDR3aa: CASRQQGLHEQYF
abundance: -; v_gene: TRBV7-2; j_gene: TRBJ2-3; d_gene: TRBD2; len: 15; CDR3nt: TGTGCCAGCAGCTTACTGCGGGAGGAGCTAGATACGCAGTATTTT; CDR3aa: CASSLLREELDTQYF
abundance: -; v_gene: TRBV6-5; j_gene: TRBJ2-7; d_gene: TRBD1; len: 13; CDR3nt: TGTGCCAGCGGGGACAGGGCGAACTACGAGCAGTACTTC; CDR3aa: CASGDRANYEQYF
abundance: -; v_gene: TRBV2; j_gene: TRBJ2-7; d_gene: TRBD1; len: 12; CDR3nt: TGTGCCACCGCGGGACAGGTCTACGAGCAGTACTTC; CDR3aa: CATAGQVYEQYF
abundance: -; v_gene: TRBV7-2; j_gene: TRBJ2-1; d_gene: TRBD2; len: 15; CDR3nt: TGTGCCAGCAGCTTTACGGGAGGGCCCTACAATGAGCAGTTCTTC; CDR3aa: CASSFTGGPYNEQFF
abundance: -; v_gene: TRBV6-6; j_gene: TRBJ2-4; d_gene: TRBD2; len: 16; CDR3nt: TGTGCCAGCAGGGCCTTAGCGGGAGGGCGGCAAAACATTCAGTACTTC; CDR3aa: CASRALAGGRQNIQYF
abundance: -; v_gene: TRBV5-1; j_gene: TRBJ2-2; d_gene: TRBD1; len: 17; CDR3nt: TGCGCCAGCAGCTTGTCAGGGGGAATCTCGAACACCGGGGAGCTGTTTTTT; CDR3aa: CASSLSGGISNTGELFF
abundance: -; v_gene: TRBV5-1; j_gene: TRBJ1-2; d_gene: -; len: 13; CDR3nt: TGCGCCAGCAGCTTTCAGACAGAGTATGGCTACACCTTC; CDR3aa: CASSFQTEYGYTF
abundance: few; v_gene: TRBV6-5; j_gene: TRBJ1-2; d_gene: TRBD1; len: 14; CDR3nt: TGTGCCAGCAGTTACAGGGGGCGCGACTATGGCTACACCTTC; CDR3aa: CASSYRGRDYGYTF
abundance: -; v_gene: TRBV5-1; j_gene: TRBJ1-4; d_gene: -; len: 14; CDR3nt: TGCGCCAGCAGCTTGGGACACCCTAATGAAAAACTGTTTTTT; CDR3aa: CASSLGHPNEKLFF
abundance: -; v_gene: TRBV4-3; j_gene: TRBJ1-4; d_gene: -; len: 13; CDR3nt: TGCGCCAGCAGCCAGGAGGGAGGGGAAAAACTGTTTTTT; CDR3aa: CASSQEGGEKLFF
abundance: -; v_gene: TRBV4-2; j_gene: TRBJ2-1; d_gene: -; len: 15; CDR3nt: TGTGCCAGCAGCCAAGATCATGCGACTAGGAATGAGCAGTTCTTC; CDR3aa: CASSQDHATRNEQFF
abundance: -; v_gene: TRBV28; j_gene: TRBJ1-5; d_gene: TRBD1; len: 20; CDR3nt: TGTGCCAGCAGCCCTCTCTGGCGGGACAGGGGCCCCTTTAGCAATCAGCCCCAGCATTTT; CDR3aa: CASSPLWRDRGPFSNQPQHF
abundance: -; v_gene: TRBV7-6; j_gene: TRBJ2-5; d_gene: -; len: 15; CDR3nt: TGTGCCAGCAGCCCCCCTGGGAAGCGGCAAGAGACCCAGTACTTC; CDR3aa: CASSPPGKRQETQYF
abundance: -; v_gene: TRBV13; j_gene: TRBJ2-7; d_gene: TRBD2; len: 15; CDR3nt: TGTGCCAGCAGCAGGAGGACTAGCGGGAACTACGAGCAGTACTTC; CDR3aa: CASSRRTSGNYEQYF
abundance: -; v_gene: TRBV11-2; j_gene: TRBJ2-1; d_gene: TRBD2; len: 14; CDR3nt: TGTGCCAGCAGCTTAGTGGGAGGGCCTAATGAGCAGTTCTTC; CDR3aa: CASSLVGGPNEQFF
abundance: -; v_gene: TRBV9; j_gene: TRBJ2-7; d_gene: TRBD1; len: 14; CDR3nt: TGTGCCAGCAGCGTACAGGGGGCGTCATACGAGCAGTACTTC; CDR3aa: CASSVQGASYEQYF
abundance: once; v_gene: TRBV7-2; j_gene: TRBJ2-1; d_gene: TRBD2; len: 16; CDR3nt: TGTGCCAGCAGCAACTCACTAGCGGGCCTTAACAATGAGCAGTTCTTC; CDR3aa: CASSNSLAGLNNEQFF
abundance: -; v_gene: TRBV4-1; j_gene: TRBJ1-1; d_gene: -; len: 13; CDR3nt: TGCGCCAGCAGCCAAGACAGGGTGGCTGAAGCTTTCTTT; CDR3aa: CASSQDRVAEAFF
abundance: once; v_gene: TRBV6-5; j_gene: TRBJ1-1; d_gene: -; len: 14; CDR3nt: TGTGCCAGCAGTTACTCTGAGGTTCGCGCTGAAGCTTTCTTT; CDR3aa: CASSYSEVRAEAFF
abundance: -; v_gene: TRBV28; j_gene: TRBJ2-5; d_gene: -; len: 15; CDR3nt: TGTGCCAGCAGTTCCCTAGTTGACAGACAAGAGACCCAGTACTTC; CDR3aa: CASSSLVDRQETQYF
abundance: once; v_gene: TRBV18; j_gene: TRBJ1-2; d_gene: -; len: 12; CDR3nt: TGTGCCAGCTCCCTAGGTACTCATGGCTACACCTTC; CDR3aa: CASSLGTHGYTF
abundance: -; v_gene: TRBV2; j_gene: TRBJ2-7; d_gene: TRBD2; len: 12; CDR3nt: TGTGCCAGCAACGGGAGGTCCTACGAGCAGTACTTC; CDR3aa: CASNGRSYEQYF
abundance: -; v_gene: TRBV6-1; j_gene: TRBJ2-1; d_gene: TRBD1; len: 13; CDR3nt: TGTGCCAGCAGTCGAGATGACAGGGACCGTCAGTTCTTC; CDR3aa: CASSRDDRDRQFF
abundance: -; v_gene: TRBV30; j_gene: TRBJ1-4; d_gene: -; len: 16; CDR3nt: TGTGCCTGGAGCCCTCCCGCGGTGCCCCGGCGGGAAAAACTGTTTTTT; CDR3aa: CAWSPPAVPRREKLFF
abundance: -; v_gene: TRBV7-9; j_gene: TRBJ2-2; d_gene: -; len: 13; CDR3nt: TGTGCCAGCAGCTCGGAAGACAGGGGGGAGCTGTTTTTT; CDR3aa: CASSSEDRGELFF
abundance: -; v_gene: TRBV6-4; j_gene: TRBJ1-2; d_gene: TRBD1; len: 17; CDR3nt: TGTGCCAGCAGTGAGGGGACAGGAACCTTAGCTAACTATGGCTACACCTTC; CDR3aa: CASSEGTGTLANYGYTF
abundance: -; v_gene: TRBV30; j_gene: TRBJ2-7; d_gene: -; len: 16; CDR3nt: TGTGCCTGGAGTGGAACAGGGGGGGGTTTATCCTACGAGCAGTACTTC; CDR3aa: CAWSGTGGGLSYEQYF
abundance: -; v_gene: TRBV18; j_gene: TRBJ1-4; d_gene: TRBD1; len: 14; CDR3nt: TGTGCCAGCTCAGCGGGACAGTCTAATGAAAAACTGTTTTTT; CDR3aa: CASSAGQSNEKLFF
abundance: -; v_gene: TRBV2; j_gene: TRBJ2-3; d_gene: TRBD2; len: 14; CDR3nt: TGTGCCAGCAGTGGGGTTAGCGGGGTGGATACGCAGTATTTT; CDR3aa: CASSGVSGVDTQYF
abundance: once; v_gene: TRBV10-1; j_gene: TRBJ2-5; d_gene: TRBD1; len: 13; CDR3nt: TGCGCCAGCAGTGGACAGGGCGGAAAGACCCAGTACTTC; CDR3aa: CASSGQGGKTQYF
abundance: -; v_gene: TRBV9; j_gene: TRBJ1-1; d_gene: -; len: 15; CDR3nt: TGTGCCAGCAGCCTCGGCCCCGGGGGTAGCACTGAAGCTTTCTTT; CDR3aa: CASSLGPGGSTEAFF
abundance: -; v_gene: TRBV11-2; j_gene: TRBJ2-4; d_gene: -; len: 15; CDR3nt: TGTGCCAGCGTCCTGCCCTGGGGCCGCAAAAACATTCAGTACTTC; CDR3aa: CASVLPWGRKNIQYF
abundance: once; v_gene: TRBV7-2; j_gene: TRBJ2-5; d_gene: -; len: 13; CDR3nt: TGTGCCAGCAGCTGGAGGAGTGGAGAGACCCAGTACTTC; CDR3aa: CASSWRSGETQYF
abundance: -; v_gene: TRBV2; j_gene: TRBJ1-5; d_gene: -; len: 14; CDR3nt: TGTGCCAGCAGTGAAGGGCAGAATTTTCAGCCCCAGCATTTT; CDR3aa: CASSEGQNFQPQHF
abundance: few; v_gene: TRBV19; j_gene: TRBJ1-1; d_gene: TRBD1; len: 14; CDR3nt: TGTGCCAGTGGGGACAGTATCAAGAACACTGAAGCTTTCTTT; CDR3aa: CASGDSIKNTEAFF
abundance: -; v_gene: TRBV7-9; j_gene: TRBJ1-1; d_gene: -; len: 13; CDR3nt: TGTGCCAGCAGATGGGAGGTGAGCACTGAAGCTTTCTTT; CDR3aa: CASRWEVSTEAFF
abundance: -; v_gene: TRBV5-4; j_gene: TRBJ2-7; d_gene: -; len: 13; CDR3nt: TGTGCCAGCAGCTTGGCCGCCGGCTACGAGCAGTACTTC; CDR3aa: CASSLAAGYEQYF
abundance: -; v_gene: TRBV28; j_gene: TRBJ2-5; d_gene: TRBD2; len: 17; CDR3nt: TGTGCCAGCAGTTTCCCCCTAAGCGGGAGGGCCCTAGAGACCCAGTACTTC; CDR3aa: CASSFPLSGRALETQYF